These T cell receptor beta chains were read from a single sample in a study of blood T cell repertoires in COVID-19. The assay was immunoSEQ multiplex PCR, and TCRdb's table has in-frame clones only and misses some. In the table there are tens of thousands of clones, approximately 90% of which are singletons. The sample consisted of peripheral blood. Every receptor here comes from a human donor with active COVID-19. The donor label of this sample is uncertain. The conserved cysteine and the conserved F or W are not part of the CDR3 here.

TRBJ1-2	TRBV6-5	ASSPTGPRSGYT
TRBJ1-4	TRBV7-2	ASSLSPQATNEKLF
TRBJ1-1	TRBV9	ASSVEVATEAF
TRBJ2-1	TRBV6-5	ASSSRDRGRREQF
TRBJ2-7	TRBV19	ASSRTGHLYEQY
TRBJ2-7	TRBV3-1/TRBV3-2	ASSQVGGPGTSYEQY
TRBJ2-1	TRBV4-2	ASSQVNGGAGNEQF
TRBJ1-1	TRBV7-9	ASSPEDGGLGTEAF
TRBJ1-4	TRBV7-9	ASSPILTGGNEKLF
TRBJ2-1	TRBV4-3	ASSQEQAGGYNEQF
TRBJ2-3	TRBV7-9	ASSLGPNRVFTDTQY
TRBJ1-4	TRBV28	ASSLPTGGGEKLF
TRBJ1-2	TRBV6-6	ASSYRTGPDYGYT
TRBJ2-2	TRBV15	ATENRDPIGELF
TRBJ2-3	TRBV10-2	ASSEPPTRGSTDTQY
TRBJ1-5	TRBV6-2/TRBV6-3	ASSPMAEASNQPQH
TRBJ2-7	TRBV2	ASSARTSGVYEQY
TRBJ1-2	TRBV9	ASSVGGDRTNYGYT
TRBJ1-3	TRBV4-3	ASSQLSGLAGNTIY
TRBJ2-1	TRBV7-3	ASSRGAEQF
TRBJ2-3	TRBV7-2	ASSPSTTQY
TRBJ2-2	TRBV6-5	ASSYLGGAGELF
TRBJ2-7	TRBV19	ASRDLLGAYEQY
TRBJ2-2	TRBV24-1	ATLEPGELF
TRBJ2-7	TRBV5-1	ASSLATGAAGGREQY
TRBJ1-1	TRBV2	ASILRAGRGTEAF
TRBJ2-7	TRBV2	ASRQGFYEQY
TRBJ2-1	TRBV9	ASSVGTSGDYNEQF
TRBJ2-3	TRBV9	ASSSGQGTDTQY
TRBJ2-1	TRBV6-1	ASSEARQGEF
TRBJ1-1	TRBV19	ASSIPSSDRATEAF
TRBJ2-5	TRBV4-1	ASSHVGQGETQY
TRBJ1-1	TRBV6-5	ASSPTGTEAF
TRBJ1-2	TRBV19	ASSILSGGYT
TRBJ1-3	TRBV7-6	ASSLAVNGLVAARSGNTIY
TRBJ1-6	TRBV27	ASSLVWRTDAYNSPLH
TRBJ2-5	TRBV3-1/TRBV3-2	ASSQTGGALETQY
TRBJ1-3	TRBV13	ASSLDPTRRNTIY
TRBJ1-1	TRBV11-2	ASSFPRYRNTEAF
TRBJ2-7	TRBV19	ASSIGGVIYEQY
TRBJ2-4	TRBV5-1	ASSLERGRSAKNIQY
TRBJ1-1	TRBV2	ASSESYGFNTEAF
TRBJ2-5	TRBV3-1/TRBV3-2	ASSHRPGGGGAVETQY
TRBJ2-5	TRBV5-6	ASSRDLLQETQY
TRBJ1-4	TRBV5-6	ASSLEGRLLATNEKLF
TRBJ1-6	TRBV19	ASSKGQALTRNSPLH
TRBJ2-7	TRBV11-2	ASSELRSYEQY
TRBJ1-2	TRBV6-2/TRBV6-3	ASSLSGGYT
TRBJ2-1	TRBV10-3	AIRETHPGDEQF
TRBJ2-7	TRBV5-1	ASSLPTTTYEQY
TRBJ1-6	TRBV13	ASSPAGWDSPLH
TRBJ2-7	TRBV2	ASGGVFSYEQY
TRBJ2-7	TRBV19	ASSFTRTGEYEQY
TRBJ2-1	TRBV9	ASSVEGSGGALVINEQF
TRBJ2-5	TRBV7-3	ASSLLGQGPETQY
TRBJ2-2	TRBV5-1	ASSLQGGESGELF
TRBJ1-2	TRBV6-5	ASSLATGWGSGYT
TRBJ2-7	TRBV7-9	ASSAPPGTGDLEQY
TRBJ2-2	TRBV6-4	ASSDPTATGELF
TRBJ1-1	TRBV5-1	ASSSDSGGVRNRLKPNTEAF